This T cell receptor (beta chain) was profiled in a study of shared T cell receptors in the human thymus. The table came from immunoSEQ multiplex PCR; TCRdb's copy has only in-frame clones and leaves some out. The table includes some 640,000 clones, around 87% detected once. The germline CDR1 and CDR2 sequences are MGHRA and YSYEKL. This CDR3 region has 15 residues. V dropped 4 bases and J dropped 7; count of bases not matched to a gene: 7. These same records also appear under a second study, on human thymus T cells.

Sequenced input: thymocytes. The sequence was collected from a boy under two years old with a congenital heart defect. J is TRBJ2-5 and V is TRBV4-1; 12 bases line up with TRBD1. CDR3 residues: CASSPRDRGQGTQYF. As DNA, the CDR3 is TGCGCCAGCAGCCCTCGGGACAGGGGGCAGGGGACCCAGTACTTC.